This T cell receptor (beta chain) comes out of a study of T cells in Graves' hyperthyroidism and ophthalmopathy. V lost 4 bases and J 4 bases, leaving 13 bases between the germline ends. The CDR3 has 14 amino acids. Per the germline V gene, CDR1 is SNHLY and CDR2 is FYNNEI. It was RNA transcripts that yielded the amplified TCR beta CDR3 regions. TCR CDR3 underwent first-round RT-PCR with the HTBI primer set. TCRdb reprocessed the multiplex PCR reads with MiXCR, giving one entry per CDR3 protein. The table lists about 680,000 distinct CDR3 sequences, roughly a third of them singletons. Diagnoses used clinical symptoms, serum thyroxine and TRAb, thyroid ultrasound and orbital computed tomography. This clonotype occurred many times.

The TCR sequence derives from a woman in her thirties or forties with Graves' hyperthyroidism. This sequence joins TRBV2 and TRBJ1-1; D is perhaps TRBD1 (6 bases). The specimen was blood. The CDR3 DNA reads TGTGCCAGCAGTGCCCTCTTCAGGGGCACTGAAGCTTTCTTT. Its translation is CASSALFRGTEAFF.